The rows below give T cell receptor beta chains drawn from one sample of a study of Ad26.COV2.S vaccination and SARS-CoV-2 variants. The table came from immunoSEQ multiplex PCR; TCRdb's copy has only in-frame clones and leaves some out. The sample yields approximately 410,000 clones, around 92% seen once. The sequenced sample was peripheral blood, obtained in a trial of Ad26.COV2.S vaccine versus placebo. These receptors were obtained from a person aged 18-60 years who received the Ad26.COV2.S COVID-19 vaccine or a placebo. Each CDR3 is given with its conserved first and last residue. A D gene is named only where the DNA matches it firmly. Not all rows give a size; the values are once, few, many and, for expanded clones, a class.

TRBJ1-1	TRBD1	NA	TRBV7-2	TGTGCCAGCAGCTTAGTCTTACAGGGGCAGGGCACTGAAGCTTTCTTT	CASSLVLQGQGTEAFF
TRBJ2-7	NA	NA	TRBV7-2	TGTGCCAGCAGCCCACAGGCGGGCTCCTACGAGCAGTACTTC	CASSPQAGSYEQYF
TRBJ1-2	TRBD1	NA	TRBV24-1	TGTGCCACCAGTGATTTGCTCCTACAGGGGATAGATAACTATGGCTACACCTTC	CATSDLLLQGIDNYGYTF
TRBJ2-2	NA	NA	TRBV11-2	TGTGCCAGCAACCTCGGATACAGAAACACCGGGGAGCTGTTTTTT	CASNLGYRNTGELFF
TRBJ2-7	TRBD1	NA	TRBV7-2	TGTGCCAGCAGCCCTCGGACAGGCGCGTCCTACGAGCAGTACTTC	CASSPRTGASYEQYF
TRBJ1-4	TRBD1	once	TRBV5-1	TGCGCCAGCAGCGGGGGGACAGGGGCTAATGAAAAACTGTTTTTT	CASSGGTGANEKLFF
TRBJ1-6	NA	NA	TRBV2	TGTGCCAGCAGTTTTCAGGGGCTCGTTTCACCCCTCCACTTT	CASSFQGLVSPLHF
TRBJ1-1	TRBD1	NA	TRBV18	TGTGCCAGCTCACCCCCCGGGACAGTTTACGCTGAAGCTTTCTTT	CASSPPGTVYAEAFF
TRBJ2-7	NA	NA	TRBV20-1	TGCAGTGCTAGTGACTCTAAGCAGTACTTC	CSASDSKQYF
TRBJ2-1	TRBD2	NA	TRBV3-1/TRBV3-2	TGTGCCAGCAGCCACCCCCCGGGGGGACGGCAGATCTTC	CASSHPPGGRQIF
TRBJ2-3	NA	NA	TRBV5-1	TGCGCCAGCAGCTCGGGCGGGGTTAACACAGATACGCAGTATTTT	CASSSGGVNTDTQYF
TRBJ2-5	NA	once	TRBV25-1	TGTGCCAGTCAGAGATTCCAAGAGACCCAGTACTTC	CASQRFQETQYF
TRBJ2-7	NA	NA	TRBV27	TGTGCCAGCAGTCGCACGGGACAAGCCTACGAGCAGTACTTC	CASSRTGQAYEQYF
TRBJ1-1	NA	NA	TRBV7-2	TGTGCCAGCAGCCCCATGCCGAACACTGAAGCTTTCTTT	CASSPMPNTEAFF
TRBJ2-4	TRBD2	NA	TRBV4-3	TGCGCCAGCAGCCAGGGGACTAGCGGGGCCAAAAACATTCAGTACTTC	CASSQGTSGAKNIQYF
TRBJ2-2	TRBD1	NA	TRBV29-1	TGCAGCGTTCTACAAGACAGGGGAAACACCGGGGAGCTGTTTTTT	CSVLQDRGNTGELFF
TRBJ2-5	TRBD2	NA	TRBV9	TGTGCCAGCAGCGTAGAGGGACTACAAGAGACCCAGTACTTC	CASSVEGLQETQYF
TRBJ1-2	TRBD1	NA	TRBV5-1	TGCGCCAGCAGCAAGGACAGGGCATATGGCTACACCTTC	CASSKDRAYGYTF
TRBJ2-7	NA	NA	TRBV20-1	TGCAGTGCTAGTGCCCCCGCAGGGAATCATGACGAGCAGTACTTC	CSASAPAGNHDEQYF
TRBJ1-1	TRBD1	NA	TRBV4-3	TGCGCCAGCAGCCAAGATTCGCAGGGGGCTGAAGCTTTCTTT	CASSQDSQGAEAFF
TRBJ1-3	NA	NA	TRBV7-2	TGTGCCAGCAGCTCCCTCGGGCAGACTGGAAACACCATATATTTT	CASSSLGQTGNTIYF
TRBJ1-5	NA	NA	TRBV6-5	TGTGCCAGCAGTTACGTGGCAGGACCCGGGCCCCAGCATTTT	CASSYVAGPGPQHF
TRBJ1-2	NA	NA	TRBV27	TGTGCCAGCAGGCTAATCGGGAACAGGGTCTACACCTTC	CASRLIGNRVYTF
TRBJ2-4	NA	NA	TRBV6-1	TGTGCCAGCAGTGAAGCTTCGAGGTATATAGCCAAAAACATTCAGTACTTC	CASSEASRYIAKNIQYF
TRBJ1-1	NA	NA	TRBV5-6	TGTGCCAGCAGCTTGATTCTACCGGGACGGATGAACACTGAAGCTTTCTTT	CASSLILPGRMNTEAFF
TRBJ2-3	NA	NA	TRBV16	TGTGCCAGCAGCCCCTGGGACATGACACAGAATACGCAGTATTTT	CASSPWDMTQNTQYF
TRBJ1-3	NA	NA	TRBV6-5	TGTGCCAGCAGTCCCCGCTGGGGAGGTTTGAACACCATATATTTT	CASSPRWGGLNTIYF
TRBJ1-6	NA	NA	TRBV7-2	TGTGCCAGCAGCTTAGTCTCGGCAGGGGCAGGGTATAATTCACCCCTCCACTTT	CASSLVSAGAGYNSPLHF
TRBJ1-6	NA	NA	TRBV7-9	TGTGCCAGCAGCCAGATAGGGGGGTTGGATAATTCACCCCTCCACTTT	CASSQIGGLDNSPLHF
TRBJ2-5	TRBD2	NA	TRBV6-6	TGTGCCAGCAGTTTAGCGGGGCCCCAGGCTACCCAGTACTTC	CASSLAGPQATQYF
TRBJ2-7	TRBD2	NA	TRBV19	TGTGCCAGTAGTATAGACCTCGGGGGGGGCTCCTACGAGCAGTACTTC	CASSIDLGGGSYEQYF
TRBJ1-2	NA	NA	TRBV27	TGTGCCAGCAGTTTAAAGTTTATTATCGGGGGTTCTAACTATGGCTACACCTTC	CASSLKFIIGGSNYGYTF
TRBJ2-7	NA	NA	TRBV7-8	TGTGCCAGCAGCTTAAAGGTTCCGGGGGACTACGAGCAGTACTTC	CASSLKVPGDYEQYF
TRBJ1-2	NA	NA	TRBV6-5	TGTGCCAGCACGAGGACAGCCCAGTATGGCTACACCTTC	CASTRTAQYGYTF
TRBJ2-2	NA	NA	TRBV7-2	TGTGCCAGCAGCGACAGGGTAGCGGCCGGGGAGCTGTTTTTT	CASSDRVAAGELFF
TRBJ2-3	NA	NA	TRBV9	TGTGCCAGTGGAAGGGGGGTACGCACAGATACGCAGTATTTT	CASGRGVRTDTQYF
TRBJ2-7	NA	once	TRBV19	TGTGCCAGTAGTTTGGGACACGGCTACGAGCAGTACTTC	CASSLGHGYEQYF
TRBJ1-5	TRBD1	NA	TRBV27	TGTGCCAGCAGTTTATCGGGGAACAGGGGGCATCAGCCCCAGCATTTT	CASSLSGNRGHQPQHF
TRBJ2-6	NA	NA	TRBV7-8	TGTGCCAGCAGCAGACGAGAAAGCTCTGGGGCCAACGTCCTGACTTTC	CASSRRESSGANVLTF
TRBJ1-1	NA	few	TRBV7-9	TGTGCCAGCAGCTTCCTCCCGGGACAGAACACTGAAGCTTTCTTT	CASSFLPGQNTEAFF
TRBJ2-1	TRBD1	NA	TRBV25-1	TGTGCCAGCTTGTCCGGGACAGGGTCGGGTGAGCAGTTCTTC	CASLSGTGSGEQFF
TRBJ1-1	TRBD1	NA	TRBV2	TGTGCCAGCAGGGGACAGCACACTGAAGCTTTCTTT	CASRGQHTEAFF
TRBJ2-7	TRBD2	NA	TRBV2	TGTGCCAGCAGTCTTCTCGGGACTAGGGCCTCCTACGAGCAGTACTTC	CASSLLGTRASYEQYF
TRBJ2-1	TRBD1	NA	TRBV6-2/TRBV6-3	TGTGCCAGCAGTTATTCCCAAGACAGGGTGGGCTACAATGAGCAGTTCTTC	CASSYSQDRVGYNEQFF
TRBJ2-7	TRBD2	NA	TRBV2	TGTGCCAGCAGTGAAGTTGTTAGCGGGGGGTTCCACGAGCAGTACTTC	CASSEVVSGGFHEQYF
TRBJ1-3	NA	once	TRBV5-6	TGTGCCAGCAGCTTGTTCAGGGTTGGAAACACCATATATTTT	CASSLFRVGNTIYF